This T cell receptor (beta chain) was identified during a study of T cell responses to AZD1222 COVID-19 vaccine. Concerning this clone itself: Its antigen is not known.

Libraries were prepared by immunoSEQ multiplex PCR; TCRdb keeps only in-frame clonotypes and omits some of them. Among 130,000 or so clones listed, approximately 91% were seen once. Study results and caveats: The donors showed a predominance of white British ancestry and of females, with possible underestimation of clonal diversity. After two AZD1222 doses, spike-specific TCR breadth and depth rose versus day 0. Researchers report vaccine-associated CD4 TCRs spanning spike, with dominance at 160-218 and 743-854.

The CDR3 runs 15 residues. V was shortened by 4 bases and J by 3 bases, with 12 bases between the two germline ends. Germline lookup yields CDR1 SEHNR and CDR2 FQNEAQ (reference sequence). The source of this sequence is an adult who received the AZD1222 COVID-19 vaccine. The sample here was peripheral blood, taken 28 days after the second AZD1222 dose. V is TRBV7-9 and J is TRBJ1-4; no definite D call. The CDR3 bases are TGTGCCAGCAGCTCTGGTAATAGCGCTAATGAAAAACTGTTTTTT. Encoded protein: CASSSGNSANEKLFF.